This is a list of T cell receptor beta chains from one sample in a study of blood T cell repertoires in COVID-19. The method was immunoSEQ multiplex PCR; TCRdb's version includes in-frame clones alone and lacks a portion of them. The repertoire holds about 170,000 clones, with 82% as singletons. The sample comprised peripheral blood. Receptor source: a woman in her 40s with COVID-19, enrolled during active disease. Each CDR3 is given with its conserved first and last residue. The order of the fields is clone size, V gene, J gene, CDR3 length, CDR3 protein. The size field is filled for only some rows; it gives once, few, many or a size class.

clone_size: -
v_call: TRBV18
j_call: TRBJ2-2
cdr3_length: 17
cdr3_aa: CASSRGTSGANTGELFF

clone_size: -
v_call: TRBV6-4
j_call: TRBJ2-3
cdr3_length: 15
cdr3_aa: CASSDLGRGSDTQYF

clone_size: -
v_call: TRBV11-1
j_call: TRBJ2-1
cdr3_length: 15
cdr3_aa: CASSLSGTGLPEQFF

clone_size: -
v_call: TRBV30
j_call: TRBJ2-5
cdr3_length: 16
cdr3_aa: CAWSAQLAGGKETQYF

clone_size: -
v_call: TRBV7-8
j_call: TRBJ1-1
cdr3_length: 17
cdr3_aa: CASSLTGTGGLNTEAFF

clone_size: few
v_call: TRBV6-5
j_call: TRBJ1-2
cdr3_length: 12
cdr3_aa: CASRTQNYGYTF

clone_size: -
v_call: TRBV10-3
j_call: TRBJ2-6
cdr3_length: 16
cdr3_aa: CATRRTGGAGANVLTF

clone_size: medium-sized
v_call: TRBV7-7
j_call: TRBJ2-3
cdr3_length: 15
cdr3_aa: CASSLGVKGTDTQYF

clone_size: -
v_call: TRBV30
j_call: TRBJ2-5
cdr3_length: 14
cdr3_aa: CAWSVMGHMATQYF

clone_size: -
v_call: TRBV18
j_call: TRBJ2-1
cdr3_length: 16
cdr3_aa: CASSNAGTGPQGEQFF

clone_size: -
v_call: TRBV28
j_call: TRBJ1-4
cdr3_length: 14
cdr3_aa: CASSLRLANEKLFF

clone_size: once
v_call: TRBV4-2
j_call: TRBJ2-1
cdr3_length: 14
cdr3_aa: CASSQEAGGDEQFF

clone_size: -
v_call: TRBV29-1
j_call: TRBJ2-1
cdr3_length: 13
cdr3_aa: CSMDAGNVYGQFF

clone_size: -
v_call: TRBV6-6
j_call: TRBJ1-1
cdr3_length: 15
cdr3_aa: CASSYRPQGNTEAFF

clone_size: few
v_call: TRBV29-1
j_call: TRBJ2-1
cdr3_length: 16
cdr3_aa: CSVGTSRGRSYNEQFF

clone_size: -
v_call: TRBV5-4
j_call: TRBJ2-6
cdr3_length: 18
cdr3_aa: CASSLTGTGGVRANVLTF

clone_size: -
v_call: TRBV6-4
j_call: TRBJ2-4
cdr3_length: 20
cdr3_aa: CASRNLLAGVRNRAKNIQYF

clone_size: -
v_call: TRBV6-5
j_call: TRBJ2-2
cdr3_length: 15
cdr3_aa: CASSYDRGDTGELFF

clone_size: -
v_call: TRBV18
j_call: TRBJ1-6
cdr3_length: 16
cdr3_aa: CASSPDRGPANSPLHF

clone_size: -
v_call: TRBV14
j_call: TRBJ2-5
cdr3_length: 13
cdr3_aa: CASTRGNEETQYF

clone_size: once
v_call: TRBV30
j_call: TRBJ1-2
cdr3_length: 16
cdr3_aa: CAWSVGTGTVGGGYTF

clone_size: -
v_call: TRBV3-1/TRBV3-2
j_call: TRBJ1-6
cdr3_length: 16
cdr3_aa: CASSQAKTVSFLPLHF

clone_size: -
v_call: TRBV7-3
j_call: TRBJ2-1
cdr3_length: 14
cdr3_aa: CASSPTSGIDEQFF

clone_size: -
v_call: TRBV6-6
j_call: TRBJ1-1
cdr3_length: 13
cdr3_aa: CAMRQGRGTEAFF

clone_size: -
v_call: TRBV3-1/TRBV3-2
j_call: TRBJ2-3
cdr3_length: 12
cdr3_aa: CASSQRTDTQYF

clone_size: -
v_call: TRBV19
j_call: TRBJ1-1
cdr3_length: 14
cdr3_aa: CASSSGQGGTEAFF

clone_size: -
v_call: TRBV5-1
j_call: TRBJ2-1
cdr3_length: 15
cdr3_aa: CASSFGALSGNEQFF

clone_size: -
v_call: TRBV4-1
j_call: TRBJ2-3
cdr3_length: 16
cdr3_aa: CASSHQPGQKLDTQYF

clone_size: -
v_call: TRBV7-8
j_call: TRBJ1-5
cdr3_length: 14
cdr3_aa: CASSLGGHNQPQHF

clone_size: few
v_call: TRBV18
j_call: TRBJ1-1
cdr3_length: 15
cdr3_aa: CASSPGTGVNTEAFF

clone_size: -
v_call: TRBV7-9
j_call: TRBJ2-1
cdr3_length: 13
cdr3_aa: CASSLQWANEQFF

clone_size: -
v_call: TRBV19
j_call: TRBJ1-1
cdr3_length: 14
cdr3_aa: CASNRDTLNTEAFF

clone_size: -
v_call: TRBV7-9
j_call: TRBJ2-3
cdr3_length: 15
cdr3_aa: CASVRGLAGGDTQYF

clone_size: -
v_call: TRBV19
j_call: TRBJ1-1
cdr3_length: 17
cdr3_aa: CASTLLGAPRPDTEAFF

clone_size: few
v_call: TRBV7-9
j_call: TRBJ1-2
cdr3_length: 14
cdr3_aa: CASSLEMNSRGYTF

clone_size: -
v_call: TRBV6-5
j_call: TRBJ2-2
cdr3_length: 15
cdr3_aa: CASYYSGRGTGELFF

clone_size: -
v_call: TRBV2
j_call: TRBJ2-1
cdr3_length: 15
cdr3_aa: CASSGQGITYNEQFF

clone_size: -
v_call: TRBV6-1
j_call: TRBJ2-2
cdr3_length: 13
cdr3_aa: CASSERGFGELFF

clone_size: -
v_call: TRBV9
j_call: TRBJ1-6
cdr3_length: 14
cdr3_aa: CASSPGTANSPLHF

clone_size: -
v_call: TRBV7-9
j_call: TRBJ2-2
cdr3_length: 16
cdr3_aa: CASTHGTWGDTGELFF

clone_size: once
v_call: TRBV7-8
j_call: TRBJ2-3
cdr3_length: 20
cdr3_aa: CASSLSSRLAVPATTDTQYF

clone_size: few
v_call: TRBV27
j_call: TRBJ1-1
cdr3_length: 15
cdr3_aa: CASSLGAGARTEAFF

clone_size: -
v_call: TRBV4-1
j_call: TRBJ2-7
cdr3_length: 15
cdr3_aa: CASSQQQGLAYEQYF

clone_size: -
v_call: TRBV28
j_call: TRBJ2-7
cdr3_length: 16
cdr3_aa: CASSFGDFVQSYEQYF

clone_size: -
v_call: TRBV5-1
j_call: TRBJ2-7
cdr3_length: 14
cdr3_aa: CASSLGGGIYEQYF

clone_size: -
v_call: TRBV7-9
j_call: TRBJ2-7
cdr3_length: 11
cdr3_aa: CASSFLSEQYF

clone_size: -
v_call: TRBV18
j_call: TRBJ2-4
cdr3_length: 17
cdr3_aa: CASSPPGREGAKNIQYF

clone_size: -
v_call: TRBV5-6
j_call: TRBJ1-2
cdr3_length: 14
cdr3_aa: CASSLIGGDYGYTF

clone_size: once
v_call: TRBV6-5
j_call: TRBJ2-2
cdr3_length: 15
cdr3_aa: CASMGRFPWTGELFF

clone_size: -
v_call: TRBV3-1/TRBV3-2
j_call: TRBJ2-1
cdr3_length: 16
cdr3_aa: CASSELGLAGGVEQFF

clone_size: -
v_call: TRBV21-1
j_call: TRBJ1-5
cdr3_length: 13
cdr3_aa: CASTKDSNQPQHF

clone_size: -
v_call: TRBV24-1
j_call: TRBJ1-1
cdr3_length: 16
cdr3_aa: CATSDNPSSMNTEAFF

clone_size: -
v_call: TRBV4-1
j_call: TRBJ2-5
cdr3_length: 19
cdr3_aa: CASSQERMVAGEGGETQYF

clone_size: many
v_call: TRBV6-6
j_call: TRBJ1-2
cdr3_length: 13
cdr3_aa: CASGGAGVYGYTF

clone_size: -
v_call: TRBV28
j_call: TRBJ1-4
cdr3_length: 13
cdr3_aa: CATTLLGGFGLFF

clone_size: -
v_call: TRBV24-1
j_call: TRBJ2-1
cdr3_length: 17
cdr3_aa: CATSDFIAGGRYNEQFF

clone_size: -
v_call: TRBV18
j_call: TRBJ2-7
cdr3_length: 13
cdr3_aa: CASSLNPSYEQYF

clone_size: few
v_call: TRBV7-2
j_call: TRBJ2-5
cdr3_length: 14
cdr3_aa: CASSSRGRGETQYF

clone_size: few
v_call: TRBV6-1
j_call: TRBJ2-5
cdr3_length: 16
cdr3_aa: CASSEYSGGFQETQYF